This T cell receptor beta chain is from a study of cytomegalovirus exposure and HLA in healthy donors. Germline CDR1 reads SGHTA; CDR2 reads FQGNSA. CDR3 length: 15 amino acids. Trimming left V 2 bases short and J 0 bases short, with 8 bases between. Measured with immunoSEQ multiplex PCR; TCRdb has only the in-frame clones, and not every one. Counted here are 150,000 to 180,000 clones, 86% occurring once; the ten biggest clones make up 2% to 2.5%. The TCR comes from a human donor in good health. Input material: PBMCs. The rearrangement links TRBV7-2 to TRBJ1-3; TRBD1 is a possible D gene (5 bases). CDR3: CASSLSRVSGNTIYF. The CDR3 region has the DNA TGTGCCAGCAGCTTAAGCAGGGTCTCTGGAAACACCATATATTTT.